The next 16 T cell receptor beta chains were all read from a single sample in a study of blood T cell repertoires in COVID-19 (dated by TCRdb to about 2020). The receptor library was made with the immunoSEQ multiplex PCR assay. Held by TCRdb, this immuneACCESS table contains in-frame sequences only and omits some clones. Under half of the omission traces to an unresolved V gene where checked; the cause of the rest is unknown. Within this sample are about 350,000 clones, with roughly 90% of them counted one time only. The ten most abundant clones make up 3% to 4% of the sample. Sequenced sample: peripheral blood. These receptors originate from a woman aged 55-70 years with COVID-19, enrolled during active disease.

The count of this clone is one. The chain carries TRBV2 and TRBJ1-1; unclear D gene. The germline gives CDR1 SNHLY, CDR2 FYNNEI. The length of the CDR3 is 13 residues. The V gene lost 7 bases and the J gene lost 3 bases, with 12 bases spanning the gap. Here the CDR3 DNA reads TGTGCCAGCACCGACGAGGGTTACACTGAAGCTTTCTTT. Amino acid sequence: CASTDEGYTEAFF.

The V gene is TRBV6-6, the J gene TRBJ2-7; possible D gene TRBD1, 6 bases. The V and J ends lost 2 bases and 2 bases respectively, with 16 bases between them. CDR3 length: 16 amino acids. Per germline, CDR1 MNHNY and CDR2 SVGAGI (reference sequence). In DNA, the CDR3 is TGTGCCAGCAGTTACCCGAGCGGACAGCTCGCCTACGAGCAGTACTTC. Translating gives CASSYPSGQLAYEQYF.

The rearrangement uses TRBV13 and TRBJ1-2, with D perhaps matching TRBD1 (6 bases). The CDR3 loop spans 18 amino acids. V was shortened by 5 bases and J by 3 bases, with 25 bases between the two germline ends. CDR1 is PRHDT, CDR2 FYEKMQ, per germline (reference sequence). CDR3 nucleotide sequence: TGTGCCAGCAGCAAGCGCCCGTTTGCGTCAGGGGAAGACTATGGCTACACCTTC. Translating gives CASSKRPFASGEDYGYTF.

The chain employs TRBV4-1 and TRBJ2-7; TRBD2 is a possible D gene (5 bases). The CDR3 sequence is 14 residues long. V lost 1 base to trimming and J lost 3 bases, with 10 bases between them. Germline CDR1 and CDR2: MGHRA and YSYEKL. The CDR3: CASSQVELGYEQYF. The CDR3, as DNA: TGCGCCAGCAGCCAAGTGGAACTAGGCTACGAGCAGTACTTC.

The gene calls are TRBV11-2 and TRBJ1-4, with D tentatively TRBD1 (6 bases). Germline assignment: CDR1 SGHAT and CDR2 FQNNGV. V lost 5 bases to trimming and J lost 4 bases, with 14 bases between them. This CDR3 region has 15 residues. The CDR3 is CASSPPGQRNEKLFF. The CDR3 DNA follows: TGTGCCAGCAGCCCCCCGGGACAACGTAATGAAAAACTGTTTTTT.

The chain carries TRBV2 and TRBJ1-4; 7 bases line up with TRBD1. CDR1 and CDR2 from the germline V gene are SNHLY and FYNNEI. The CDR3 spans 14 residues. J lost 4 bases, V lost 10 bases, and 9 bases had no gene match. The CDR3 protein is CATLSGTVNEKLFF. CDR3 DNA sequence: TGTGCCACTTTGTCCGGGACAGTTAATGAAAAACTGTTTTTT. The full variable domain, its missing parts supplied by reference TRBV2 and TRBJ1-4, is EPEVTQTPSHQVTQMGQEVILRCVPISNHLYFYWYRQILGQKVEFLVSFYNNEISEKSEIFDDQFSVERPDGSNFTLKIRSTKLEDSAMYFCATLSGTVNEKLFFGSGTQLSVL.

The rearrangement uses TRBV6-5 and TRBJ1-1; D is uncertain. CDR1 and CDR2 (germline): MNHEY, SVGAGI. V was cut by 5 bases and J by 4 bases, with 8 bases left in between. This CDR3 is 12 amino acids long. CDR3 nucleotide sequence: TGTGCCAGCAGTCGGCGGGGCACTGAAGCTTTCTTT. Its translation: CASSRRGTEAFF.

The rearrangement uses TRBV27 and TRBJ2-4; possibly TRBD1 for D (6 bases). CDR1 and CDR2 from the germline V gene are MNHEY and SMNVEV (reference sequence). The V gene lost 4 bases and the J gene lost 0 bases, with 13 bases spanning the gap. The CDR3 extends over 16 amino acids. The CDR3 DNA reads as TGTGCCAGCAGTTCCCTTAGGGGACAAGCCAAAAACATTCAGTACTTC. Encoded protein: CASSSLRGQAKNIQYF.

This chain joins TRBV28 and TRBJ1-2; a possible D gene is TRBD1 (5 bases). The CDR3 loop spans 14 amino acids. The germline CDR1 and CDR2 sequences are MDHEN and SYDVKM. V lost 6 bases to trimming and J lost 8 bases, with 19 bases between them. CDR3 amino acids: CASSRGDVVDGYTF. The CDR3 bases are TGTGCCAGCAGCCGGGGGGACGTAGTAGACGGCTACACCTTC.

The rearrangement joins TRBV14 to TRBJ1-1; D possibly corresponds to TRBD1 (6 bases). Germline assignment: CDR1 SGHDN and CDR2 FVKESK. The CDR3 contains 14 residues. Trimming stripped 0 bases from V and 4 bases from J, with 9 bases between. CDR3 residues: CASSQETGRTEAFF. The DNA of the CDR3 is TGTGCCAGCAGCCAAGAAACAGGGCGCACTGAAGCTTTCTTT.

The chain joins TRBV6-6 to TRBJ2-1; 9 nucleotides line up with TRBD1. V gave up 9 bases and J gave up 4 bases; unmatched junction bases: 4. This CDR3 spans 13 amino acids. Per the germline V gene, CDR1 is MNHNY and CDR2 is SVGAGI (reference sequence). Written as DNA, the CDR3 is TGTGCCAGTGAGACAGGGGGATACAATGAGCAGTTCTTC. Amino acids: CASETGGYNEQFF.

The CDR3 DNA sequence: TGTGCCAGCCCGACTAGCGGGGCGACAGATACGCAGTATTTT. It is translated as CASPTSGATDTQYF. The rearrangement links TRBV6-4 to TRBJ2-3; 11 bases fit TRBD2. After removal of 8 bases from V and 3 bases from J, the junction contained 4 bases not matched to a gene. This CDR3 spans 14 amino acids. Germline V gene lookup returns CDR1 MRHNA and CDR2 SNTAGT.

The CDR3 reads CAWGALQGDSPLHF. The CDR3 DNA is TGTGCCTGGGGGGCCCTTCAGGGGGATTCACCCCTCCACTTT. The V call is TRBV30, the J call TRBJ1-6; 7 bases match TRBD1. Germline loops: CDR1 GTSNPN, CDR2 SVGIG (reference sequence). Trimming removed 5 bases from V and 8 bases from J; junction bases left unmatched: 9. The CDR3 is made up of 14 amino acids.

CDR3 bases: TGTGCCAGCAGCTTGGAGTGGGGGGGTGAGCTGTTTTTT. This gives the protein CASSLEWGGELFF. The chain is built from TRBV5-4 and TRBJ2-2; 7 nucleotides line up with TRBD2. Per germline, CDR1 SGHNT and CDR2 YYREEE (reference sequence). This CDR3 region has 13 residues. V gave up 0 bases and J gave up 11 bases; unmatched junction bases: 4. Full variable domain (remainder filled in from reference TRBV5-4 and TRBJ2-2): ETGVTQSPTHLIKTRGQQVTLRCSSQSGHNTVSWYQQALGQGPQFIFQYYREEENGRGNFPPRFSGLQFPNYSSELNVNALELDDSALYLCASSLEWGGELFFGEGSRLTVL.

This sequence joins TRBV5-1 and TRBJ1-6; D gene unclear. This CDR3 has 16 amino acids. V shed 5 bases and J shed 0 bases, with 12 bases lying between them. CDR1 and CDR2 (germline): SGHRS, YFSETQ. Written as DNA, the CDR3 is TGCGCCAGCAGTTTTGACGGGAGCTCCTATAATTCACCCCTCCACTTT. This encodes CASSFDGSSYNSPLHF.

The chain has TRBV12-3 or TRBV12-4 and TRBJ1-1; no firm D call. Trimming took 3 bases from V and 0 from J, leaving 2 bases between them. The CDR3 extends over 12 amino acids. The CDR3 reads CASSFVNTEAFF. The CDR3 bases are TGTGCCAGCAGTTTCGTGAACACTGAAGCTTTCTTT.